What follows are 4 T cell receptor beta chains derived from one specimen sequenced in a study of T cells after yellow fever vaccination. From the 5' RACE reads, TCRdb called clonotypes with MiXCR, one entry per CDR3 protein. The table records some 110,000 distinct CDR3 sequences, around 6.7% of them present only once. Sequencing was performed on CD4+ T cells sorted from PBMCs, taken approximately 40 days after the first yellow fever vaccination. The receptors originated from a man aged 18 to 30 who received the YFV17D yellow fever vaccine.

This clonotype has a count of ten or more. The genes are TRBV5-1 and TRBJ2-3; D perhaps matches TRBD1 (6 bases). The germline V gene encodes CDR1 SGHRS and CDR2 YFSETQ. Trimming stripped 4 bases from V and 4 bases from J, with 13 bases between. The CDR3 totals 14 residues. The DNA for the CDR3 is TGCGCCAGCAGCCCAGGGGTTGGCGCAGATACGCAGTATTTT. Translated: CASSPGVGADTQYF.

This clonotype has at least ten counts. CDR3 sequence (DNA): TGTGCCAGCGACCAGGGGGCTACGAACACCGGGGAGCTGTTTTTT. Its protein product is CASDQGATNTGELFF. The chain joins TRBV6-5 to TRBJ2-2, with TRBD1 matching over 8 bases. The germline V gene has CDR1 MNHEY and CDR2 SVGAGI. The CDR3 contains 15 residues. V shed 8 bases, J shed 0 bases, and the junction held 5 bases outside the gene matches.

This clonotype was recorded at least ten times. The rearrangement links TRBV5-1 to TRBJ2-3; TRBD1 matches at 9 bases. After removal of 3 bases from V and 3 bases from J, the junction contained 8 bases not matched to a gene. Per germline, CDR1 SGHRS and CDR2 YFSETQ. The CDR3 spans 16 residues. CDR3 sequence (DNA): TGCGCCAGCAGCTACCTGACAGGGGGAAGAACAGATACGCAGTATTTT. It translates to CASSYLTGGRTDTQYF.

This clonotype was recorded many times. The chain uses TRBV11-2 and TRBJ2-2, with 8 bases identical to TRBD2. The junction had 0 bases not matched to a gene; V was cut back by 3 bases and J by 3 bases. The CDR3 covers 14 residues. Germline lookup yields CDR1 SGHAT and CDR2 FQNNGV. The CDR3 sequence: CASSFGGDTGELFF. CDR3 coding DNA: TGTGCCAGCAGCTTCGGGGGGGACACCGGGGAGCTGTTTTTT.